A single T cell receptor beta chain is shown here with its context. Its antigen is not known. V was trimmed by 0 bases and J by 4 bases, leaving 11 bases between them. This CDR3 has 14 amino acids. Germline CDR1 reads DFQATT; CDR2 reads SNEGSKA (reference sequence). Pregnant or lactating patients were excluded, as were those with uncontrolled infection or other autoimmune disease. In making diagnoses, clinical symptoms, serum thyroxine and TRAb, thyroid ultrasound and orbital computed tomography were all used. This sample was taken from a study of T cells in Graves' hyperthyroidism and ophthalmopathy. Overall study context: Peripheral blood was acquired at first diagnosis, ahead of any therapy whatsoever.

Study-wide results and limits: Appearing also in blood were most of the thyroid clonotypes expanded above 0.001.

RNA transcripts provided the source from which TCR beta CDR3 regions were amplified. When the TCR CDR3 underwent first-round RT-PCR, the HTBI primer set was used. A single record per CDR3 protein comes from TCRdb applying MiXCR to the multiplex PCR reads. The sample lists about 710,000 distinct CDR3 sequences; less than 20% were seen once. This TCR was sampled from a man between 18 and 29 years old with Graves' hyperthyroidism. The specimen sequenced was blood. The J gene is TRBJ2-3, the V gene TRBV20-1; possible D gene TRBD2, 6 bases. Written as DNA, the CDR3 is TGCAGTGCTAGAGATCGGGGGACGGCAGATACGCAGTATTTT. It encodes CSARDRGTADTQYF.